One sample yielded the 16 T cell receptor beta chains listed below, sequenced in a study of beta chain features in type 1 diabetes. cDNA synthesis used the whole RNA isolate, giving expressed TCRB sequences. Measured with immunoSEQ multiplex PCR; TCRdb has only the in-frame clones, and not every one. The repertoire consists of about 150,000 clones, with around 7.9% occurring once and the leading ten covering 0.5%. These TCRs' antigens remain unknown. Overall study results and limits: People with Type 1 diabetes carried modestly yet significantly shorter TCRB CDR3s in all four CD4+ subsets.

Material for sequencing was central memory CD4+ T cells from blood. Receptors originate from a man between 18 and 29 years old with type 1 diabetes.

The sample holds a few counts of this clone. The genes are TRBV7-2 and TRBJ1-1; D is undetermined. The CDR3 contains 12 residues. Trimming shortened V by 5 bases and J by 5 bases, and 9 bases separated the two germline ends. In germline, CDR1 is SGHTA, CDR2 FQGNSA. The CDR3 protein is CASSVRETEAFF. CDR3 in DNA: TGTGCCAGCAGCGTCCGGGAGACTGAAGCTTTCTTT.

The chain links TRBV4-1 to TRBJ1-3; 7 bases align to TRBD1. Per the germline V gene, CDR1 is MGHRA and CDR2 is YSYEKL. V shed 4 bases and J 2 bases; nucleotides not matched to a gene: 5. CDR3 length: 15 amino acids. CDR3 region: CASSLQTGTGNTIYF. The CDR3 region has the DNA TGCGCCAGCAGCCTACAGACAGGGACTGGAAACACCATATATTTT.

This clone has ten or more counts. Here the CDR3 reads CASRGGTSLRYYEQYF. In DNA form, the CDR3 reads TGTGCCAGCCGGGGGGGGACTTCCTTGAGGTACTACGAGCAGTACTTC. V gene TRBV28 combines with J gene TRBJ2-7, with TRBD2 matching over 8 bases. Germline V gene lookup returns CDR1 MDHEN and CDR2 SYDVKM. Trimming removed 8 bases from V and 3 bases from J; junction bases left unmatched: 15. CDR3 length: 16 residues.

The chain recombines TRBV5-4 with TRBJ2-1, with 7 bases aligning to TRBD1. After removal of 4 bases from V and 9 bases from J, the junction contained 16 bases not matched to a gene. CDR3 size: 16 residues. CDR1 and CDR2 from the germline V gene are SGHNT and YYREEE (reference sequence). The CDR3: CASSPTLGSGGFEQFF. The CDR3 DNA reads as TGTGCCAGCAGCCCTACCCTTGGGTCAGGGGGATTTGAGCAGTTCTTC.

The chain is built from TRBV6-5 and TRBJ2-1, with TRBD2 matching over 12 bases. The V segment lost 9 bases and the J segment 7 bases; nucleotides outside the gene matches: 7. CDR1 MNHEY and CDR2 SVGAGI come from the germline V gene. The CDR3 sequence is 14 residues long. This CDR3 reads CASMTSGRGNEQFF. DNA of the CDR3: TGTGCCAGTATGACTAGCGGGAGAGGTAATGAGCAGTTCTTC.

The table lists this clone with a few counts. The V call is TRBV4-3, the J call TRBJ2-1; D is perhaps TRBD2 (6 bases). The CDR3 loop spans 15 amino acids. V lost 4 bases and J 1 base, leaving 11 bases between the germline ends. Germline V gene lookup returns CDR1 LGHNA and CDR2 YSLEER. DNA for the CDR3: TGCGCCAGCAGCCTTGGGCGGGGTTCCTACAATGAGCAGTTCTTC. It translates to CASSLGRGSYNEQFF.

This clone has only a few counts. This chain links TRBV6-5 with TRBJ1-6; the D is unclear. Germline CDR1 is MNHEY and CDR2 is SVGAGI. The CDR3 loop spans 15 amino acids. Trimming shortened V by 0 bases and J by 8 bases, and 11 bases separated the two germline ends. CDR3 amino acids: CASSYSALGDSPLHF. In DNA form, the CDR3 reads TGTGCCAGCAGTTACTCGGCCCTAGGAGATTCACCCCTCCACTTT.

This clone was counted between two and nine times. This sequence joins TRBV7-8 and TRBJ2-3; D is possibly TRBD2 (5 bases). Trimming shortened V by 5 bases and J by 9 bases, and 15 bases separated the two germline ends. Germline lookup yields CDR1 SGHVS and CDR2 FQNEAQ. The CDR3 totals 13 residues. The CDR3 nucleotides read TGTGCCAGCAGCACCCTACTACCGGGGACGCAGTATTTT. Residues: CASSTLLPGTQYF.

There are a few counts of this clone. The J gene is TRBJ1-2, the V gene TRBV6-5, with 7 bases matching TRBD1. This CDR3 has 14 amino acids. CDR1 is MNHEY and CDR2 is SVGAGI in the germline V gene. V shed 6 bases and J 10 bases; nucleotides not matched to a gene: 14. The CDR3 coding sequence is TGTGCCAGCAGCTTCGACCGGGACAGCTCTGTCTACACCTTC. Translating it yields CASSFDRDSSVYTF.

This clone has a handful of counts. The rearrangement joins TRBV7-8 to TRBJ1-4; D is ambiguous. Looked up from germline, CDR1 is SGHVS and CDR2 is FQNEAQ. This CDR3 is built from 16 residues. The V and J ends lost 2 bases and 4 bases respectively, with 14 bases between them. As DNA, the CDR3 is TGTGCCAGCAGCTTATCCTTGGAACAGAGTAATGAAAAACTGTTTTTT. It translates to CASSLSLEQSNEKLFF.

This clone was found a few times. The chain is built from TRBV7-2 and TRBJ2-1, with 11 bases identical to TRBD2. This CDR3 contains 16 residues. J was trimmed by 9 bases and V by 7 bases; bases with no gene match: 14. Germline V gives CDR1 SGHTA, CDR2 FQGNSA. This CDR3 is CASTLPLAGGLSEQFF. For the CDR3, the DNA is TGTGCCAGCACCCTTCCCCTAGCGGGGGGCCTCAGTGAGCAGTTCTTC.

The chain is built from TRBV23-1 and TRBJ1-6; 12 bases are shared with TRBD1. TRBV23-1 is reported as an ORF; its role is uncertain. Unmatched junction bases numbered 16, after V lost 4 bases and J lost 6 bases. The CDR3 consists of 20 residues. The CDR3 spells CASSRSSNRDRGPFNSPLHF. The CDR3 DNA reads TGCGCCAGCAGTCGATCTTCTAACCGGGACAGGGGGCCGTTTAATTCACCCCTCCACTTT.

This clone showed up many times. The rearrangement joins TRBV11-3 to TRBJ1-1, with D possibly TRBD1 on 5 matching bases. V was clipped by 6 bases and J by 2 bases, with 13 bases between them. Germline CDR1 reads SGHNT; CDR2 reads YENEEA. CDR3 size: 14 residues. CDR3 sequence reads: CASSRDGQNTEAFF. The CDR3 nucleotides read TGTGCCAGCAGTAGAGACGGACAAAACACTGAAGCTTTCTTT.

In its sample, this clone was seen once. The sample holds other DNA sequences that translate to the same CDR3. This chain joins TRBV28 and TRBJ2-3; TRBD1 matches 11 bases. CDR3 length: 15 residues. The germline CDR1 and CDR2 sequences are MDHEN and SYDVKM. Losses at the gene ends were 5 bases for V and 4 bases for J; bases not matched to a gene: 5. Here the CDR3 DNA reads TGTGCCAGCAGTCCCCGGGACAGGGGGGCAGATACGCAGTATTTT. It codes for CASSPRDRGADTQYF.

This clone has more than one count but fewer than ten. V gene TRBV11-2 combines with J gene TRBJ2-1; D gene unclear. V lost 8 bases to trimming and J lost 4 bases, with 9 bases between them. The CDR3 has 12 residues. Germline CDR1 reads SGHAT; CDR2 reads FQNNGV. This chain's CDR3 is CASGRVYNEQFF. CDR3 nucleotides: TGTGCCAGCGGTCGGGTGTACAATGAGCAGTTCTTC.

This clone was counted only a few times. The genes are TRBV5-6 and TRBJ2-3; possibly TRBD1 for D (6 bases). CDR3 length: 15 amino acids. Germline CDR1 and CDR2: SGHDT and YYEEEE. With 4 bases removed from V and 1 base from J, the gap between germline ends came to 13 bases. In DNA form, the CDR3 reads TGTGCCAGCAGCGCATTAAGGACAGGCACAGATACGCAGTATTTT. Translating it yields CASSALRTGTDTQYF.